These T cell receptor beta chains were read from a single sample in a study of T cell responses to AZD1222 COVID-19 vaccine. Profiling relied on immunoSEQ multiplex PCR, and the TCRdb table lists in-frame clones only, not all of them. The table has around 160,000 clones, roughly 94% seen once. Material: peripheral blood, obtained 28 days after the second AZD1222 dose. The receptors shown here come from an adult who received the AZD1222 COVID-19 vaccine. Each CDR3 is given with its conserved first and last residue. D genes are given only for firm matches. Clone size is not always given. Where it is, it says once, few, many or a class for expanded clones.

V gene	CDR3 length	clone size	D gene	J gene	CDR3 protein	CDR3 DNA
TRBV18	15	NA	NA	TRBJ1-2	CASSPRESGVHGYTF	TGTGCCAGCTCACCCAGAGAGTCAGGGGTCCATGGCTACACCTTC
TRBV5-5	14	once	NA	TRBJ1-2	CASSLDTGWDGYTF	TGTGCCAGCAGCTTGGATACGGGATGGGATGGCTACACCTTC
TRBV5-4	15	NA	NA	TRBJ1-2	CASSFLEGGDYGYTF	TGTGCCAGCAGCTTTTTAGAAGGAGGGGACTATGGCTACACCTTC
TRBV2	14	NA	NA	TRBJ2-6	CASSEHSGANVLTF	TGTGCCAGCAGTGAACACTCTGGGGCCAACGTCCTGACTTTC
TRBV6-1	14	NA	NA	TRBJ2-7	CASSEFSSPYEQYF	TGTGCCAGCAGTGAATTCTCCTCACCCTACGAGCAGTACTTC
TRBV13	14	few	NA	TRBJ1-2	CASSLLWEGYGYTF	TGTGCCAGCAGCTTATTATGGGAGGGCTATGGCTACACCTTC
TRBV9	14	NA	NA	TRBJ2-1	CASSFTLGGNEQFF	TGTGCCAGCAGCTTCACTTTAGGGGGCAATGAGCAGTTCTTC
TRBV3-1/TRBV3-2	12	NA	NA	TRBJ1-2	CASSQQIYGYTF	TGTGCCAGCAGCCAACAGATATATGGCTACACCTTC
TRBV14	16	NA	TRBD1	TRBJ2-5	CASSSNYRDREETQYF	TGTGCCAGCAGCTCGAATTACCGGGACAGGGAAGAGACCCAGTACTTC
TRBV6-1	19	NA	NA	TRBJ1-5	CASSEFPIIPTSSNQPQHF	TGTGCCAGCAGTGAGTTCCCCATTATCCCCACGAGTAGCAATCAGCCCCAGCATTTT
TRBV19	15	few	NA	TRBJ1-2	CASSRLDRNSFGYTF	TGTGCCAGTAGTCGTCTGGACCGTAACAGCTTTGGCTACACCTTC
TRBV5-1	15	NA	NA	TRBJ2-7	CASSLAGRRLDEQYF	TGCGCCAGCAGCTTGGCTGGCAGGAGACTCGACGAGCAGTACTTC
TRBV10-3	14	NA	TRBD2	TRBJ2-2	CAIRAGGPTGELFF	TGTGCCATCAGAGCGGGGGGGCCAACCGGGGAGCTGTTTTTT
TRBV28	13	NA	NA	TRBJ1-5	CASSSRTFQPQHF	TGTGCCAGCAGTTCACGGACGTTTCAGCCCCAGCATTTT
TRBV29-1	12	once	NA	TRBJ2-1	CSVEAGYDEQFF	TGCAGCGTTGAAGCTGGGTACGATGAGCAGTTCTTC
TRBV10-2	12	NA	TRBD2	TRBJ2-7	CATSAGAYEQYF	TGCGCCACTTCTGCGGGGGCCTACGAGCAGTACTTC
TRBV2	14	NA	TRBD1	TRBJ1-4	CASRFRGDREKLFF	TGTGCCAGCAGGTTCCGGGGGGACAGAGAAAAACTGTTTTTT
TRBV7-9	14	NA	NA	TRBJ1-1	CASSIPGVETEAFF	TGTGCCAGCAGCATCCCAGGGGTGGAAACTGAAGCTTTCTTT
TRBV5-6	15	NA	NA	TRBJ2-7	CASSLEGHGGVEQYF	TGTGCCAGCAGCTTGGAGGGTCACGGTGGGGTCGAGCAGTACTTC
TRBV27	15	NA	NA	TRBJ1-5	CASSPTRFSNQPQHF	TGTGCCAGCAGCCCCACGAGGTTTAGCAATCAGCCCCAGCATTTT
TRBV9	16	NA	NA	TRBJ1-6	CASSVEGFTYNSPLHF	TGTGCCAGCAGCGTAGAAGGGTTCACCTATAATTCACCCCTCCACTTT
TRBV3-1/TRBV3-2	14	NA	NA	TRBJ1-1	CASSSGPGGTEAFF	TGTGCCAGCAGCTCAGGACCCGGCGGGACTGAAGCTTTCTTT
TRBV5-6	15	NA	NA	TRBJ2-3	CASSLEGFKSDTQYF	TGTGCCAGCAGCTTGGAGGGATTCAAATCCGATACGCAGTATTTT
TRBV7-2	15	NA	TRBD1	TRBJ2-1	CASSLMGQGYNEQFF	TGTGCCAGCAGCTTAATGGGACAGGGTTACAATGAGCAGTTCTTC
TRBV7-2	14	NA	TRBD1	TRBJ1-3	CASSPGQAGNTIYF	TGTGCCAGCAGCCCAGGACAGGCAGGAAACACCATATATTTT
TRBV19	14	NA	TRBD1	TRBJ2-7	CASSTSGTGYEQYF	TGTGCCAGTAGTACCTCCGGGACAGGATACGAGCAGTACTTC
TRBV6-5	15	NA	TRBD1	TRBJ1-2	CASCRVGGGGYGYTF	TGTGCCAGCTGCCGCGTGGGAGGGGGCGGCTATGGCTACACCTTC
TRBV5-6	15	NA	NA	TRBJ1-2	CASSPVGRANYGYTF	TGTGCCAGCAGCCCGGTAGGCAGGGCTAACTATGGCTACACCTTC
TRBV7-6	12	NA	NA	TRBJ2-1	CASSLGYNEQFF	TGTGCCAGCAGCTTGGGGTACAATGAGCAGTTCTTC
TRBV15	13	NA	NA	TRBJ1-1	CATSREGRAEAFF	TGTGCCACCAGCAGAGAGGGGAGAGCTGAAGCTTTCTTT
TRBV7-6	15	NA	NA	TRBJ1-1	CASSIRSALNTEAFF	TGTGCCAGCAGCATAAGGTCAGCGTTGAACACTGAAGCTTTCTTT
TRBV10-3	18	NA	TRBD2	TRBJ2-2	CAISGPSGGIENTGELFF	TGTGCCATCAGTGGGCCTAGCGGGGGGATAGAGAACACCGGGGAGCTGTTTTTT
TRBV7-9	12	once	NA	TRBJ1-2	CASSREVDGYTF	TGTGCCAGCAGCCGCGAGGTGGATGGCTACACCTTC